Listed below are T cell receptor beta chains from one sample, sequenced in a study of T cell responses to AZD1222 COVID-19 vaccine. Measured with immunoSEQ multiplex PCR; TCRdb has only the in-frame clones, and not every one. Of about 120,000 clones listed, about 94% are singletons. The sequenced sample was peripheral blood, obtained 28 days after the second AZD1222 dose. Source of these receptors: an adult who received the AZD1222 COVID-19 vaccine. Both conserved end residues are part of each CDR3. D genes are given only for firm matches. A clone size is listed for some rows: how often the clone was seen (once, few, many), or a class if it is expanded.

V gene: TRBV18
clone size: -
J gene: TRBJ1-1
D gene: -
CDR3 protein: CASSFRPGSMNTEAFF
CDR3 DNA: TGTGCCAGCTCATTCCGCCCGGGGTCGATGAACACTGAAGCTTTCTTT

V gene: TRBV14
clone size: -
J gene: TRBJ1-1
D gene: -
CDR3 protein: CASSPGYTEAFF
CDR3 DNA: TGTGCCAGCAGCCCCGGCTACACTGAAGCTTTCTTT

V gene: TRBV30
clone size: -
J gene: TRBJ2-7
D gene: -
CDR3 protein: CAWSEASYEQYF
CDR3 DNA: TGTGCCTGGAGTGAGGCGAGCTACGAGCAGTACTTC

V gene: TRBV5-1
clone size: -
J gene: TRBJ2-2
D gene: TRBD2
CDR3 protein: CASSPGTSGVTNTGELFF
CDR3 DNA: TGCGCCAGCAGCCCCGGGACTAGCGGAGTAACCAACACCGGGGAGCTGTTTTTT

V gene: TRBV3-1/TRBV3-2
clone size: -
J gene: TRBJ1-2
D gene: -
CDR3 protein: CASSRGMGYTF
CDR3 DNA: TGTGCCAGCAGTCGGGGAATGGGCTACACCTTC

V gene: TRBV27
clone size: -
J gene: TRBJ2-1
D gene: TRBD2
CDR3 protein: CASSLSTSGVYNEQFF
CDR3 DNA: TGTGCCAGCAGTTTATCGACTAGCGGGGTATACAATGAGCAGTTCTTC

V gene: TRBV13
clone size: -
J gene: TRBJ2-7
D gene: -
CDR3 protein: CASSISFTGIIYEQYF
CDR3 DNA: TGTGCCAGCAGCATTAGCTTCACGGGGATCATATACGAGCAGTACTTC

V gene: TRBV3-1/TRBV3-2
clone size: -
J gene: TRBJ2-7
D gene: -
CDR3 protein: CASSRAAQAYEQYF
CDR3 DNA: TGTGCCAGCAGCCGGGCCGCACAGGCCTACGAGCAGTACTTC

V gene: TRBV12-3/TRBV12-4
clone size: -
J gene: TRBJ2-5
D gene: -
CDR3 protein: CASSRGETQYF
CDR3 DNA: TGTGCCAGCTCTCGGGGAGAGACCCAGTACTTC

V gene: TRBV18
clone size: -
J gene: TRBJ1-5
D gene: TRBD1
CDR3 protein: CASSSQGPQQPQHF
CDR3 DNA: TGTGCCAGCTCATCACAGGGGCCCCAGCAGCCCCAGCATTTT

V gene: TRBV11-2
clone size: -
J gene: TRBJ2-7
D gene: -
CDR3 protein: CASSRYDRPPYEQYF
CDR3 DNA: TGTGCCAGCAGCAGATATGACCGACCCCCCTACGAGCAGTACTTC

V gene: TRBV6-5
clone size: -
J gene: TRBJ2-7
D gene: -
CDR3 protein: CASDAYEQYF
CDR3 DNA: TGTGCCAGCGATGCCTACGAGCAGTACTTC

V gene: TRBV2
clone size: once
J gene: TRBJ2-7
D gene: -
CDR3 protein: CASTERYEQYF
CDR3 DNA: TGTGCCAGCACGGAGCGGTACGAGCAGTACTTC

V gene: TRBV11-2
clone size: -
J gene: TRBJ2-7
D gene: -
CDR3 protein: CASSTGGQVRYEQYF
CDR3 DNA: TGTGCCAGCAGCACCGGGGGGCAGGTCCGCTACGAGCAGTACTTC

V gene: TRBV6-5
clone size: once
J gene: TRBJ2-3
D gene: TRBD2
CDR3 protein: CASSPSGLKLDTQYF
CDR3 DNA: TGTGCCAGCAGTCCTAGCGGCCTCAAATTAGATACGCAGTATTTT

V gene: TRBV30
clone size: -
J gene: TRBJ2-5
D gene: TRBD2
CDR3 protein: CAWRLAGGETQYF
CDR3 DNA: TGTGCCTGGAGACTAGCGGGAGGGGAGACCCAGTACTTC

V gene: TRBV10-1
clone size: -
J gene: TRBJ1-4
D gene: TRBD1
CDR3 protein: CASSRGGQLEKLFF
CDR3 DNA: TGCGCCAGCAGTAGAGGGGGACAGCTTGAAAAACTGTTTTTT

V gene: TRBV2
clone size: -
J gene: TRBJ1-1
D gene: -
CDR3 protein: CASSGGPSAATEAFF
CDR3 DNA: TGTGCCAGCAGTGGAGGCCCCTCCGCAGCCACTGAAGCTTTCTTT

V gene: TRBV2
clone size: -
J gene: TRBJ1-2
D gene: -
CDR3 protein: CASSIDSYGYTF
CDR3 DNA: TGTGCCAGCAGCATTGACAGCTATGGCTACACCTTC

V gene: TRBV7-2
clone size: -
J gene: TRBJ2-5
D gene: TRBD2
CDR3 protein: CASSFLVGGPSQYF
CDR3 DNA: TGTGCCAGCAGCTTTTTGGTGGGAGGGCCCTCCCAGTACTTC

V gene: TRBV5-1
clone size: -
J gene: TRBJ2-1
D gene: -
CDR3 protein: CASSLGTRIDYNEQFF
CDR3 DNA: TGCGCCAGCAGCTTGGGGACTCGGATTGACTACAATGAGCAGTTCTTC

V gene: TRBV11-2
clone size: -
J gene: TRBJ1-2
D gene: -
CDR3 protein: CATTGPDGPNGYTF
CDR3 DNA: TGTGCCACAACTGGGCCCGACGGACCCAATGGCTACACCTTC

V gene: TRBV6-1
clone size: -
J gene: TRBJ1-2
D gene: -
CDR3 protein: CASSEGYPRYYGYTF
CDR3 DNA: TGTGCCAGCAGTGAAGGATACCCTCGGTACTATGGCTACACCTTC

V gene: TRBV7-2
clone size: -
J gene: TRBJ1-3
D gene: -
CDR3 protein: CASSVGPSSGNTIYF
CDR3 DNA: TGTGCCAGCAGCGTAGGTCCTAGCTCTGGAAACACCATATATTTT

V gene: TRBV5-1
clone size: -
J gene: TRBJ1-4
D gene: -
CDR3 protein: CASSSAGGNEKLFF
CDR3 DNA: TGCGCCAGCAGCTCCGCCGGGGGGAATGAAAAACTGTTTTTT

V gene: TRBV21-1
clone size: -
J gene: TRBJ2-2
D gene: -
CDR3 protein: CASSKEAGDVGELFF
CDR3 DNA: TGTGCCAGCAGCAAAGAAGCGGGGGACGTCGGGGAGCTGTTTTTT

V gene: TRBV4-1
clone size: -
J gene: TRBJ1-6
D gene: TRBD1
CDR3 protein: CASSIGPTGGAHSPLHF
CDR3 DNA: TGCGCCAGCAGCATTGGTCCAACAGGGGGCGCGCATTCACCCCTCCACTTT

V gene: TRBV10-1
clone size: -
J gene: TRBJ1-1
D gene: -
CDR3 protein: CASSEGREDRNTEAFF
CDR3 DNA: TGCGCCAGCAGTGAGGGCAGGGAAGATCGAAACACTGAAGCTTTCTTT

V gene: TRBV5-1
clone size: -
J gene: TRBJ2-3
D gene: TRBD1
CDR3 protein: CASSFQGAGTDTQYF
CDR3 DNA: TGCGCCAGCAGCTTCCAGGGGGCGGGGACAGATACGCAGTATTTT

V gene: TRBV6-6
clone size: -
J gene: TRBJ1-1
D gene: -
CDR3 protein: CASSPQRNTEAFF
CDR3 DNA: TGTGCCAGCAGTCCCCAGCGAAACACTGAAGCTTTCTTT

V gene: TRBV3-1/TRBV3-2
clone size: -
J gene: TRBJ2-3
D gene: -
CDR3 protein: CASSQAGDDTQYF
CDR3 DNA: TGTGCCAGCAGCCAAGCGGGGGATGATACGCAGTATTTT

V gene: TRBV6-5
clone size: -
J gene: TRBJ1-1
D gene: -
CDR3 protein: CASGWGGSHTEAFF
CDR3 DNA: TGTGCCAGCGGGTGGGGGGGCAGCCACACTGAAGCTTTCTTT

V gene: TRBV5-5
clone size: -
J gene: TRBJ2-7
D gene: -
CDR3 protein: CASSLVTQGGLEQYF
CDR3 DNA: TGTGCCAGCAGCTTGGTTACACAGGGAGGGCTCGAGCAGTACTTC

V gene: TRBV27
clone size: -
J gene: TRBJ2-1
D gene: TRBD2
CDR3 protein: CASSFAGALSSNEQFF
CDR3 DNA: TGTGCCAGCAGTTTCGCGGGAGCACTCTCGTCGAATGAGCAGTTCTTC

V gene: TRBV5-1
clone size: -
J gene: TRBJ2-1
D gene: TRBD2
CDR3 protein: CASSLSVVPLGREGYNEQFF
CDR3 DNA: TGCGCCAGCAGCTTGAGCGTTGTTCCTTTAGGGCGGGAGGGTTACAATGAGCAGTTCTTC

V gene: TRBV18
clone size: -
J gene: TRBJ1-1
D gene: -
CDR3 protein: CASSTAGRSNTEAFF
CDR3 DNA: TGTGCCAGCTCAACTGCGGGACGGTCGAACACTGAAGCTTTCTTT

V gene: TRBV7-9
clone size: -
J gene: TRBJ1-1
D gene: -
CDR3 protein: CASSPDKGKNTEAFF
CDR3 DNA: TGTGCCAGCAGCCCCGACAAGGGTAAGAACACTGAAGCTTTCTTT

V gene: TRBV27
clone size: -
J gene: TRBJ2-7
D gene: TRBD1
CDR3 protein: CASSFLGRGQYEQYF
CDR3 DNA: TGTGCCAGCAGTTTTTTAGGCAGGGGGCAATACGAGCAGTACTTC

V gene: TRBV15
clone size: -
J gene: TRBJ1-1
D gene: TRBD1
CDR3 protein: CATSRGQGGAAFF
CDR3 DNA: TGTGCCACCAGCAGAGGACAGGGGGGCGCAGCTTTCTTT

V gene: TRBV6-1
clone size: -
J gene: TRBJ1-2
D gene: -
CDR3 protein: CASSEALSTVYYGYTF
CDR3 DNA: TGTGCCAGCAGTGAAGCCCTGAGTACAGTTTACTATGGCTACACCTTC

V gene: TRBV19
clone size: -
J gene: TRBJ1-1
D gene: -
CDR3 protein: CASRRGNGYTEAFF
CDR3 DNA: TGTGCCAGTAGGAGGGGTAACGGGTACACTGAAGCTTTCTTT

V gene: TRBV7-9
clone size: -
J gene: TRBJ1-2
D gene: -
CDR3 protein: CASSLFGTNYGYTF
CDR3 DNA: TGTGCCAGCAGCTTATTCGGGACTAACTATGGCTACACCTTC

V gene: TRBV6-5
clone size: -
J gene: TRBJ2-1
D gene: -
CDR3 protein: CASSYGTAYNEQFF
CDR3 DNA: TGTGCCAGCAGTTACGGGACTGCTTACAATGAGCAGTTCTTC

V gene: TRBV7-9
clone size: -
J gene: TRBJ2-7
D gene: -
CDR3 protein: CASSPTEFSYEQYF
CDR3 DNA: TGTGCCAGCAGCCCTACAGAATTCTCCTACGAGCAGTACTTC

V gene: TRBV2
clone size: -
J gene: TRBJ1-5
D gene: -
CDR3 protein: CASSVPPLPSAGNQPQHF
CDR3 DNA: TGTGCCAGCAGTGTCCCTCCCCTGCCCAGCGCGGGTAATCAGCCCCAGCATTTT

V gene: TRBV13
clone size: -
J gene: TRBJ2-7
D gene: TRBD1
CDR3 protein: CASSHRGYEQYF
CDR3 DNA: TGTGCCAGCAGCCACAGGGGCTACGAGCAGTACTTC

V gene: TRBV5-5
clone size: -
J gene: TRBJ1-2
D gene: -
CDR3 protein: CASSLVEGLYGYTF
CDR3 DNA: TGTGCCAGCAGCTTGGTAGAAGGGCTCTATGGCTACACCTTC

V gene: TRBV6-4
clone size: few
J gene: TRBJ1-2
D gene: -
CDR3 protein: CASSAGEGAGPAYGYTF
CDR3 DNA: TGTGCCAGCAGTGCGGGGGAAGGGGCAGGGCCGGCCTATGGCTACACCTTC

V gene: TRBV5-4
clone size: -
J gene: TRBJ1-2
D gene: -
CDR3 protein: CASSTEDSPNYGYTF
CDR3 DNA: TGTGCCAGCAGCACCGAGGACAGCCCTAACTATGGCTACACCTTC